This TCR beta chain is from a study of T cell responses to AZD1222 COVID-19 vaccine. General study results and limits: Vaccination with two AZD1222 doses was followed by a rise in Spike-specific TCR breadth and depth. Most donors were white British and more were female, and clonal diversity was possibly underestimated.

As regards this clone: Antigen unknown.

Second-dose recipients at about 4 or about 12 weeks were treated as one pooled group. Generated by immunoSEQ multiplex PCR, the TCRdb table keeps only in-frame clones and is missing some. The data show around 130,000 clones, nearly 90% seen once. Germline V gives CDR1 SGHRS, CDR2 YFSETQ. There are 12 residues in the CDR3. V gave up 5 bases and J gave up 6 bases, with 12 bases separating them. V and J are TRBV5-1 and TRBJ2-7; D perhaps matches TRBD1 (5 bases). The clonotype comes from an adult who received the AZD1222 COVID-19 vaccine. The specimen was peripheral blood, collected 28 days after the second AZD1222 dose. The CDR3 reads CASSSRQSEQYF. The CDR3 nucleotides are TGCGCCAGCAGTTCTCGACAGTCCGAGCAGTACTTC.